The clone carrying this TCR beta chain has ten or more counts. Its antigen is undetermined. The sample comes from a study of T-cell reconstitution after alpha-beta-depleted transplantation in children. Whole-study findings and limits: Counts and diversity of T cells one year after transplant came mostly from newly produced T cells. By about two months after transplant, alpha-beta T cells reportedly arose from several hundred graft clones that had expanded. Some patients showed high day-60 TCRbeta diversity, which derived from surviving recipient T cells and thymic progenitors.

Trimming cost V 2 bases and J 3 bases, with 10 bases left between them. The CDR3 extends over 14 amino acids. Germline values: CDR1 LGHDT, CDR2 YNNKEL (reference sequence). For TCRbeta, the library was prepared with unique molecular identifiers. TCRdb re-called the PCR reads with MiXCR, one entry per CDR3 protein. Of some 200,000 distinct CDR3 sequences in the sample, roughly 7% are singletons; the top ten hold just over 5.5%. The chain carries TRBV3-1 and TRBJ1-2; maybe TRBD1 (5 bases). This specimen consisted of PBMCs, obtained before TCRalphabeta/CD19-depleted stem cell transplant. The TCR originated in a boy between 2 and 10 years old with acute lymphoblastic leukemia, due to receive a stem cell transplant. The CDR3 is CASSQQGSHYGYTF. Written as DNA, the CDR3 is TGTGCCAGCAGCCAACAGGGTTCTCACTATGGCTACACCTTC.